Each of the 27 T cell receptor beta chains below was sequenced from the same sample in a study of T cells in Graves' hyperthyroidism and ophthalmopathy. Researchers amplified the TCR beta CDR3 regions from RNA transcripts. RT-PCR in the first round (using the HTBI primer set) targeted the TCR CDR3. From the multiplex PCR reads, TCRdb called clonotypes with MiXCR, one entry per CDR3 protein. The sample has around 190,000 distinct CDR3 sequences, about 18% seen once; the top ten hold around 29%. Sequencing was performed on blood. These receptors all stem from a woman between 50 and 59 years old with Graves' hyperthyroidism.

This clonotype was observed many times. This rearrangement joins TRBV2 to TRBJ1-3; D is ambiguous. The germline V and J ends were trimmed by 6 bases and 0 bases, with 18 bases remaining between them. There are 17 residues in the CDR3. Germline values: CDR1 SNHLY, CDR2 FYNNEI. The chain's CDR3 is CASRGKGNIYSGNTIYF. CDR3 bases: TGTGCCAGCAGGGGAAAGGGCAACATCTACTCTGGAAACACCATATATTTT.

This clonotype was counted at least ten times. The chain links TRBV19 to TRBJ2-2; D might be TRBD2 (6 bases). This CDR3 has 12 amino acids. Germline CDR1 and CDR2: LNHDA and SQIVND (reference sequence). V shed 7 bases and J shed 9 bases, with 12 bases lying between them. This CDR3 is CASTLGGWELFF. CDR3 in DNA: TGTGCCAGTACCCTCGGGGGATGGGAGCTGTTTTTT. Looking up the rest from reference TRBV19 and TRBJ2-2 gives the full variable domain: DGGITQSPKYLFRKEGQNVTLSCEQNLNHDAMYWYRQDPGQGLRLIYYSQIVNDFQKGDIAEGYSVSREKKESFPLTVTSAQKNPTAFYLCASTLGGWELFFGEGSRLTVL.

The rearrangement joins TRBV7-9 to TRBJ2-1; D is unclear. Trimming took 1 base from V and 8 from J, leaving 12 bases between them. The length of the CDR3 is 14 residues. Per the germline V gene, CDR1 is SEHNR and CDR2 is FQNEAQ (reference sequence). The CDR3 region has the DNA TGTGCCAGCAGCTTAGTTGGCGCGTCCCATGAGCAGTTCTTC. Protein: CASSLVGASHEQFF.

This clonotype was seen ten or more times. This chain joins TRBV5-5 and TRBJ2-1, with D hard to call. The V gene lost 4 bases and the J gene lost 5 bases, with 10 bases spanning the gap. CDR1 and CDR2 (germline): SGHKS, YYEKEE (reference sequence). The CDR3 spans 13 residues. CDR3 region: CASSPLGNNEQFF. The DNA for the CDR3 is TGTGCCAGCAGCCCCTTGGGGAACAATGAGCAGTTCTTC.

The sample holds many counts of this clonotype. This sequence joins TRBV3-1 and TRBJ1-3, with a possible D match to TRBD1 (5 bases). Trimming took off 3 bases at V and 2 bases at J, with 14 bases between the two ends. There are 16 residues in the CDR3. Germline CDR1 and CDR2: LGHDT and YNNKEL (reference sequence). This CDR3 is CASSHGSGVAGNTIYF. For the CDR3, the DNA is TGTGCCAGCAGCCACGGATCGGGGGTGGCTGGAAACACCATATATTTT.

This clonotype turned up a few times. This rearrangement joins TRBV20-1 to TRBJ2-5; 14 positions match TRBD2. The germline CDR1 and CDR2 sequences are DFQATT and SNEGSKA (reference sequence). Trimming took 2 bases from V and 2 from J; bases not matched to a gene: 4. The CDR3 contains 16 residues. The CDR3 DNA sequence: TGCAGTGCTAGAAACCGACTAGCGGGGGGGCAAGAGACCCAGTACTTC. Translated: CSARNRLAGGQETQYF.

The chain has TRBV9 and TRBJ2-6; D not resolved. V shed 4 bases and J shed 3 bases, with 17 bases lying between them. This CDR3 has 17 amino acids. The germline V gene has CDR1 SGDLS and CDR2 YYNGEE. The CDR3 DNA reads as TGTGCCAGCAGCCCAAAGCCCATGGGCTTTGGGGCCAACGTCCTGACTTTC. Residues: CASSPKPMGFGANVLTF.

This clonotype came up many times. This chain joins TRBV7-2 and TRBJ2-3; D unclear. The CDR3 is 16 amino acids. Per germline, CDR1 SGHTA and CDR2 FQGNSA. V was pared by 6 bases and J by 0 bases, with 16 bases between. The CDR3 here is CASRRQLISSTDTQYF. The DNA of the CDR3 is TGTGCCAGCAGGCGCCAGCTGATCTCTAGCACAGATACGCAGTATTTT.

This clonotype was found many times. The V and J genes are TRBV29-1 and TRBJ1-1, with D perhaps matching TRBD1 (6 bases). Trimming left V 7 bases short and J 4 bases short, with 19 bases between. Germline assignment: CDR1 SQVTM and CDR2 ANQGSEA. This CDR3 is 14 amino acids long. CDR3 coding DNA: TGCAGCGGCGGCGGTGGGAGGGGGACCACTGAAGCTTTCTTT. Its translation is CSGGGGRGTTEAFF. The variable domain in full, with the rest retrieved from reference TRBV29-1 and TRBJ1-1, is SAVISQKPSRDICQRGTSLTIQCQVDSQVTMMFWYRQQPGQSLTLIATANQGSEATYESGFVIDKFPISRPNLTFSTLTVSNMSPEDSSIYLCSGGGGRGTTEAFFGQGTRLTVV.

The chain has TRBV19 and TRBJ1-3; D gene unclear. V was pared by 7 bases and J by 0 bases, with 10 bases between. CDR3 length: 14 amino acids. Per germline, CDR1 LNHDA and CDR2 SQIVND (reference sequence). The CDR3 sequence is CASTLGSSGNTIYF. The CDR3 DNA sequence: TGTGCCAGTACCCTGGGAAGCTCTGGAAACACCATATATTTT.

This clonotype has more than one count but fewer than ten. The chain links TRBV19 to TRBJ2-3; D not certain. CDR1 LNHDA and CDR2 SQIVND come from the germline V gene (reference sequence). CDR3 length: 14 residues. V dropped 3 bases and J dropped 2 bases, with 9 bases sitting between them. In DNA, the CDR3 is TGTGCCAGTAGTATCAACGGAGACACAGATACGCAGTATTTT. Translated, it gives CASSINGDTDTQYF. Variable domain in full (rest from reference TRBV19 and TRBJ2-3): DGGITQSPKYLFRKEGQNVTLSCEQNLNHDAMYWYRQDPGQGLRLIYYSQIVNDFQKGDIAEGYSVSREKKESFPLTVTSAQKNPTAFYLCASSINGDTDTQYFGPGTRLTVL.

This chain joins TRBV6-1 and TRBJ1-2; D not resolved. The length of the CDR3 is 12 residues. The germline V and J ends were trimmed by 2 bases and 4 bases, with 5 bases remaining between them. The germline CDR1 and CDR2 sequences are MNHNS and SASEGT. Written as DNA, the CDR3 is TGTGCCAGCAGTGAACTCACCTATGGCTACACCTTC. It is translated as CASSELTYGYTF.

This clonotype has at least ten counts. This chain joins TRBV6-5 and TRBJ1-2; 7 bases match TRBD1. With V trimmed by 3 bases and J by 5 bases, 12 bases remained unmatched. From germline, CDR1 is MNHEY and CDR2 SVGAGI. This CDR3 has 16 residues. The CDR3 sequence is CASSYIPPRDRYGYTF. Written as DNA, the CDR3 is TGTGCCAGCAGTTATATCCCCCCCCGGGACAGATATGGCTACACCTTC.

This clonotype was picked up many times. The chain couples TRBV7-6 to TRBJ1-4; possibly TRBD1 for D (5 bases). V lost 6 bases to trimming and J lost 3 bases, with 17 bases between them. The CDR3 is 16 residues long. CDR1 SGHVS and CDR2 FNYEAQ come from the germline V gene. CDR3 in amino acids: CASRQTGTDSNEKLFF. The CDR3 DNA is TGTGCCAGCAGACAAACCGGGACGGATTCTAATGAAAAACTGTTTTTT.

In this sample, this clonotype turned up many times. The chain is built from TRBV10-3 and TRBJ2-5, with TRBD2 identical over 9 bases. The junction had 0 bases not matched to a gene; V was cut back by 2 bases and J by 5 bases. CDR1 is ENHRY, CDR2 SYGVKD, per germline. This CDR3 has 13 residues. CDR3 DNA sequence: TGTGCCATCAGTGAGGCGGGAGGGGAGACCCAGTACTTC. This sequence encodes CAISEAGGETQYF.

This clonotype came up many times. This chain uses TRBV27 with TRBJ1-1, with D tentatively TRBD1 (5 bases). CDR3 size: 14 residues. Germline loops: CDR1 MNHEY, CDR2 SMNVEV (reference sequence). V was shortened by 5 bases and J by 0 bases, with 10 bases between the two germline ends. In DNA, the CDR3 is TGTGCCAGCAGTCGTCAGGGTTTGAACACTGAAGCTTTCTTT. Its protein product is CASSRQGLNTEAFF.

This clonotype appeared many times. The chain is built from TRBV5-6 and TRBJ1-1; D gene unclear. The CDR3 spans 16 residues. V was cut by 0 bases and J by 0 bases, with 12 bases left in between. The germline gives CDR1 SGHDT, CDR2 YYEEEE. The CDR3, as DNA: TGTGCCAGCAGCTTGGTCGCGAATACCCTGAACACTGAAGCTTTCTTT. It encodes CASSLVANTLNTEAFF.

In regard to this clonotype: At one of its ends the junction is not consistent with the germline gene, which may arise from a read error. The V call is TRBV4-1, the J call TRBJ2-2; the D gene is possibly TRBD2 (5 bases). CDR1 and CDR2 (germline): MGHRA, YSYEKL. This CDR3 spans 16 amino acids. CDR3 region: CASNQVRGWGTGELFF. CDR3 nucleotides: TGCGCCAGCAACCAAGTTCGGGGATGGGGAACCGGGGAGCTGTTTTTT.

This clonotype was seen many times. This chain joins TRBV28 and TRBJ1-1; D remains ambiguous. This CDR3 region has 13 residues. CDR1 and CDR2 (germline): MDHEN, SYDVKM. Trimming removed 7 bases at V and 2 bases at J, with 11 bases between. CDR3 in amino acids: CASTGSPNTEAFF. CDR3 nucleotide sequence: TGTGCCAGCACTGGCAGTCCTAACACTGAAGCTTTCTTT.

Points on this clonotype: Possible read error: a much larger clone is one base away. This chain links TRBV28 with TRBJ2-4; TRBD1 might be the D (5 bases). CDR1 is MDHEN, CDR2 SYDVKM, per germline. Trimming stripped 6 bases from V and 0 bases from J, with 15 bases between. The length of the CDR3 is 16 residues. This chain's CDR3 is CASRTDLVLAKNIQYF. DNA for the CDR3: TGTGCCAGCAGGACAGACCTTGTCCTAGCCAAAAACATTCAGTACTTC.

At least ten counts were recorded for this clonotype. The rearrangement joins TRBV3-1 to TRBJ2-3; D not certain. There are 13 residues in the CDR3. V was shortened by 0 bases and J by 8 bases, with 9 bases between the two germline ends. Germline CDR1 and CDR2: LGHDT and YNNKEL (reference sequence). This CDR3 reads CASSQDRVGTQYF. In nucleotides, the CDR3 is TGTGCCAGCAGCCAAGATAGGGTCGGTACGCAGTATTTT.

The table lists this clonotype with many counts. Here the CDR3 DNA reads TGTGCCAGCAGGGGACTTCCAGAGGGCGGGGGGGACACCTACAATGAGCAGTTCTTC. Translating gives CASRGLPEGGGDTYNEQFF. The chain employs TRBV27 and TRBJ2-1; 9 nucleotides align to TRBD2. The CDR3 extends over 19 amino acids. J gave up 2 bases and V 6 bases, and 17 bases lay outside the gene matches. The germline gives CDR1 MNHEY, CDR2 SMNVEV (reference sequence).

This clonotype came up a few times. V usage is TRBV4-1 and J usage is TRBJ2-7; weak D call: TRBD2 (6 bases). V lost 0 bases and J lost 5, with 17 bases in between. The CDR3 is 16 residues long. Germline-derived CDR1 and CDR2 are MGHRA and YSYEKL. The CDR3 protein is CASSQEGVQRGDEQYF. The CDR3 region has the DNA TGCGCCAGCAGCCAAGAAGGAGTCCAACGCGGGGACGAGCAGTACTTC.

The chain carries TRBV9 and TRBJ1-5; 8 bases fit TRBD1. This CDR3 comprises 15 residues. Trimming cost V 3 bases and J 6 bases; bases outside gene matches: 8. Germline lookup yields CDR1 SGDLS and CDR2 YYNGEE. In DNA, the CDR3 is TGTGCCAGCAGCGAGGGACAGGAGGGGTTTCAGCCCCAGCATTTT. This sequence encodes CASSEGQEGFQPQHF. Using reference TRBV9 and TRBJ1-5 for the parts outside the CDR3, the full variable domain is DSGVTQTPKHLITATGQRVTLRCSPRSGDLSVYWYQQSLDQGLQFLIQYYNGEERAKGNILERFSAQQFPDLHSELNLSSLELGDSALYFCASSEGQEGFQPQHFGDGTRLSIL.

Only one count was recorded for this clonotype. This CDR3 reads CASSFQLAETQYF. The CDR3 nucleotides read TGTGCCAGCAGTTTTCAGCTCGCGGAGACCCAGTACTTC. This chain connects TRBV27 to TRBJ2-5; D gene uncertain. The V gene's germline CDR1 is MNHEY and CDR2 SMNVEV (reference sequence). V was clipped by 3 bases and J by 5 bases, with 10 bases between them. The CDR3 is 13 amino acids.

The sample holds many counts of this clonotype. This sequence joins TRBV6-2 or TRBV6-3 and TRBJ2-7; D is possibly TRBD1 (6 bases). V lost 6 bases, J lost 0 bases, and 15 bases lay in between. The germline V gene has CDR1 MNHEY and CDR2 SVGEGT. The CDR3 sequence is 15 residues long. In DNA, the CDR3 is TGTGCCAGCAGAGGGGGACGGGCCGTCTCCTACGAGCAGTACTTC. Protein: CASRGGRAVSYEQYF.

This clonotype was seen ten or more times. The CDR3 nucleotides are TGTGCCAGCAGCTTGTTTGGGCGGGAAGCTTTCTTT. It codes for CASSLFGREAFF. The rearrangement joins TRBV5-6 to TRBJ1-1; D is unclear. Between the trimmed V and J ends, which lost 1 base and 8 bases, there was a span of 9 bases. In germline, CDR1 is SGHDT, CDR2 YYEEEE. This CDR3 has 12 amino acids.